A selection of T cell receptor beta chains follows, all from one sample in a study of post-analysis software for immune sequencing data. TCRdb passed the PCR reads through MiXCR, listing each CDR3 protein once. The table has 800,000 to 950,000 distinct CDR3 sequences, 53% seen once; the top ten hold 4.6%. Sequencing was done on a sample of blood. All receptors come from a girl between 5 and 17 years old with multiple sclerosis. The CDR3 runs from the conserved cysteine through the conserved F or W. A D gene is named only where the DNA matches it firmly. A row's size may be missing; if present it is once, few, many or a size class.

J gene: TRBJ2-3
clone size: NA
V gene: TRBV20-1
D gene: TRBD2
CDR3 DNA: TGCAGTGCTAGAGATCTTAGCGGGAGCACAGATACGCAGTATTTT
CDR3 protein: CSARDLSGSTDTQYF

J gene: TRBJ2-5
clone size: few
V gene: TRBV6-5
D gene: NA
CDR3 DNA: TGTGCCAGCAGTTACTCGGGACAGAAGGGCAGTCGGGAGGTGACCCAGTACTTC
CDR3 protein: CASSYSGQKGSREVTQYF

J gene: TRBJ2-1
clone size: NA
V gene: TRBV3-1
D gene: TRBD2
CDR3 DNA: TGTGCCAGCCAGGTTCGGACTAGCAGGAGAGGTGCACAGTTCTTC
CDR3 protein: CASQVRTSRRGAQFF

J gene: TRBJ2-5
clone size: NA
V gene: TRBV21-1
D gene: NA
CDR3 DNA: TGTGCCAGCAACTTCCGGGACTCAAAAGAGACCCAGTACTTC
CDR3 protein: CASNFRDSKETQYF

J gene: TRBJ2-7
clone size: few
V gene: TRBV29-1
D gene: TRBD1
CDR3 DNA: TGCAGCGTCCAAAGACAGGGCTCTTTGGAGCAGTACTTC
CDR3 protein: CSVQRQGSLEQYF

J gene: TRBJ2-3
clone size: NA
V gene: TRBV5-1
D gene: NA
CDR3 DNA: TGCGCCAGCAGCTTGGTGGGCAGGTCGGATACGCAGTATTTT
CDR3 protein: CASSLVGRSDTQYF

J gene: TRBJ2-7
clone size: few
V gene: TRBV29-1
D gene: NA
CDR3 DNA: TGCAGCGCCCGCCTGGACGGCCGGGGGTACGAGCAGTACTTC
CDR3 protein: CSARLDGRGYEQYF

J gene: TRBJ2-7
clone size: NA
V gene: TRBV10-3
D gene: TRBD1
CDR3 DNA: TGTGCCGTCAGGGACAGGGAAGGGTACGAGCAGTACTTC
CDR3 protein: CAVRDREGYEQYF

J gene: TRBJ2-1
clone size: NA
V gene: TRBV2
D gene: TRBD2
CDR3 DNA: TGTGCCAGCAAACTAGCGGGAAGCGAGCAGTTCTTC
CDR3 protein: CASKLAGSEQFF

J gene: TRBJ2-3
clone size: NA
V gene: TRBV20-1
D gene: NA
CDR3 DNA: TGCAGTGCCCCGGACAGCCGCACAGATACGCAGTATTTT
CDR3 protein: CSAPDSRTDTQYF

J gene: TRBJ2-1
clone size: few
V gene: TRBV29-1
D gene: TRBD2
CDR3 DNA: TGCAGCGGGATGGCGACTAGCGGATACAATGAGCAGTTCTTC
CDR3 protein: CSGMATSGYNEQFF

J gene: TRBJ2-1
clone size: NA
V gene: TRBV4-2
D gene: NA
CDR3 DNA: TGTGCCAGCAGCCAAGATAGTTCGGACTCGGGCTACAATGAGCAGTTCTTC
CDR3 protein: CASSQDSSDSGYNEQFF

J gene: TRBJ2-7
clone size: few
V gene: TRBV6-5
D gene: TRBD2
CDR3 DNA: TGTGCCAGCAGTTACTCGAAGGGGACTAGCGGAGGGTACGAGCAGTATTTC
CDR3 protein: CASSYSKGTSGGYEQYF

J gene: TRBJ1-2
clone size: NA
V gene: TRBV5-1
D gene: NA
CDR3 DNA: TGCGCCAGCAGCCCTGTCGGGAGTCGTGTCGGCTACACCTTC
CDR3 protein: CASSPVGSRVGYTF

J gene: TRBJ1-2
clone size: few
V gene: TRBV4-1
D gene: NA
CDR3 DNA: TGCGCCAGCAGCCACGGGGAAGGCTATGGCTACACCTTC
CDR3 protein: CASSHGEGYGYTF

J gene: TRBJ2-3
clone size: few
V gene: TRBV7-2
D gene: TRBD2
CDR3 DNA: TGTGCCAGCAGCTTAGGGCGGGGGACTAGCGGGGGGATCACAGATACGCAGTATTTT
CDR3 protein: CASSLGRGTSGGITDTQYF

J gene: TRBJ2-1
clone size: once
V gene: TRBV20-1
D gene: TRBD2
CDR3 DNA: TGCAGTGCTAATAAGGAGCGGGATAATAATGAGCAGTTCTTC
CDR3 protein: CSANKERDNNEQFF

J gene: TRBJ2-7
clone size: few
V gene: TRBV20-1
D gene: NA
CDR3 DNA: TGCAGTGCTCCTCACAGGGACGCCTACGAGCAGTACTTC
CDR3 protein: CSAPHRDAYEQYF

J gene: TRBJ2-2
clone size: NA
V gene: TRBV7-2
D gene: TRBD2
CDR3 DNA: TGTGCCAGCAGCCCGGAGGCTAGCGGCACCGGGGAGCTGTTTTTT
CDR3 protein: CASSPEASGTGELFF

J gene: TRBJ2-6
clone size: NA
V gene: TRBV29-1
D gene: TRBD1
CDR3 DNA: TGCAGCGTTGATAGGGACAGGGGTTCTGGGGCCAACGTCCGGACTTTC
CDR3 protein: CSVDRDRGSGANVRTF

J gene: TRBJ1-1
clone size: NA
V gene: TRBV5-1
D gene: NA
CDR3 DNA: TGCGCCAGCAGCTTGTGGGAGCAGGGGTCTCCCCGGTACACTGAAGCTTTCTTT
CDR3 protein: CASSLWEQGSPRYTEAFF

J gene: TRBJ2-3
clone size: NA
V gene: TRBV7-2
D gene: TRBD2
CDR3 DNA: TGTGCCAGCAGCCTCGAACTAGCGACCTACACAGATACGCAGTATTTT
CDR3 protein: CASSLELATYTDTQYF

J gene: TRBJ2-7
clone size: NA
V gene: TRBV5-1
D gene: NA
CDR3 DNA: TGCGCCAGCAGCCCCATCAGGGGAGGCACCTACGAGCAGTACTTC
CDR3 protein: CASSPIRGGTYEQYF

J gene: TRBJ2-7
clone size: NA
V gene: TRBV29-1
D gene: NA
CDR3 DNA: TGCAGCGTTGGCTATCCCTACGAGCAGTACTTC
CDR3 protein: CSVGYPYEQYF

J gene: TRBJ1-5
clone size: NA
V gene: TRBV4-2
D gene: NA
CDR3 DNA: TGTGCCAGCAGACGGCAGGTGAATAGCAATCAGCCCCAGCATTTT
CDR3 protein: CASRRQVNSNQPQHF

J gene: TRBJ2-5
clone size: NA
V gene: TRBV12-3/TRBV12-4
D gene: TRBD1
CDR3 DNA: TGTGCCAGCTACAGGACAGGGACCCAGGAGCAGTACTTC
CDR3 protein: CASYRTGTQEQYF

J gene: TRBJ2-5
clone size: few
V gene: TRBV5-1
D gene: TRBD1
CDR3 DNA: TGCGCCAGCAGTCGACAGGGGGCAGAGACCCAGTACTTC
CDR3 protein: CASSRQGAETQYF

J gene: TRBJ1-1
clone size: NA
V gene: TRBV5-1
D gene: NA
CDR3 DNA: TGCGCCAGCAGCCGCGGCGACCCGCGGGAAGCTTTCTTT
CDR3 protein: CASSRGDPREAFF

J gene: TRBJ2-7
clone size: few
V gene: TRBV11-2
D gene: NA
CDR3 DNA: TGTGCCAGCAGCTTAGTGGACTATATTTCCTACGAGCAGTACTTC
CDR3 protein: CASSLVDYISYEQYF

J gene: TRBJ2-7
clone size: NA
V gene: TRBV4-1
D gene: NA
CDR3 DNA: TGCGCCAGCAGCCAAGAGTCGGGACAAAACCTACGAGGCGAGCAGTACTTC
CDR3 protein: CASSQESGQNLRGEQYF

J gene: TRBJ2-1
clone size: NA
V gene: TRBV5-1
D gene: TRBD2
CDR3 DNA: TGCGCCAGCAGGCAACTAGCGGGGGGCTGGGAGCAGTTCTTC
CDR3 protein: CASRQLAGGWEQFF

J gene: TRBJ1-6
clone size: few
V gene: TRBV20-1
D gene: NA
CDR3 DNA: TGCAGTGCTAGGTTCAGAGATAATTCACCCCTCCACTTT
CDR3 protein: CSARFRDNSPLHF

J gene: TRBJ2-3
clone size: NA
V gene: TRBV6-1
D gene: NA
CDR3 DNA: TGTGCCAGCAGTGAATCGGCGGGGCGGGATACGCAGTATTTT
CDR3 protein: CASSESAGRDTQYF

J gene: TRBJ2-5
clone size: NA
V gene: TRBV20-1
D gene: NA
CDR3 DNA: TGCAGTGCTAGACTCCGCCAAGAGACCCAGTACTTC
CDR3 protein: CSARLRQETQYF

J gene: TRBJ1-2
clone size: NA
V gene: TRBV27
D gene: NA
CDR3 DNA: TGTGCCAGCAGTTCTACGATGGACAGCCCTAACTATGGCTACACCTTC
CDR3 protein: CASSSTMDSPNYGYTF

J gene: TRBJ1-5
clone size: many
V gene: TRBV4-1
D gene: NA
CDR3 DNA: TGCGCCAGCAGCCAAGGTGCGAATCAGCCCCAGCATTTT
CDR3 protein: CASSQGANQPQHF

J gene: TRBJ2-1
clone size: NA
V gene: TRBV6-5
D gene: NA
CDR3 DNA: TGTGCCAGCAGTCCCCATCAGGGGCCGGCGTACAATGAGCAGTTCTTC
CDR3 protein: CASSPHQGPAYNEQFF

J gene: TRBJ2-7
clone size: NA
V gene: TRBV7-9
D gene: NA
CDR3 DNA: TGTGCCAGCAGCTTTTCTAGCGTTTACGAGCAGTACTTC
CDR3 protein: CASSFSSVYEQYF

J gene: TRBJ2-1
clone size: few
V gene: TRBV20-1
D gene: NA
CDR3 DNA: TGCAGTGCTAGAGATCGGACCACCTACAATGAGCAGTTCTTC
CDR3 protein: CSARDRTTYNEQFF

J gene: TRBJ2-1
clone size: NA
V gene: TRBV25-1
D gene: TRBD2
CDR3 DNA: TGTGCCAGCGGGAGGGACCTTGAGCAGTTCTTC
CDR3 protein: CASGRDLEQFF

J gene: TRBJ1-1
clone size: NA
V gene: TRBV20-1
D gene: TRBD1
CDR3 DNA: TGCAGTGCTGGACAGGGCGGGGCTGAAGCTTTCTTT
CDR3 protein: CSAGQGGAEAFF

J gene: TRBJ2-1
clone size: few
V gene: TRBV29-1
D gene: TRBD1
CDR3 DNA: TGCAGCGTTGAAGCCGGACAGGGAATGGGCTACAATGAGCAGTTCTTC
CDR3 protein: CSVEAGQGMGYNEQFF

J gene: TRBJ2-6
clone size: few
V gene: TRBV2
D gene: NA
CDR3 DNA: TGTGCCAGCAGTGTTTTAGGCTCTGGGGCCAACGTCCTGACTTTC
CDR3 protein: CASSVLGSGANVLTF

J gene: TRBJ2-1
clone size: few
V gene: TRBV6-6
D gene: TRBD2
CDR3 DNA: TGTGCCAGCATGCGGGGGAATGAGCAGTTCTTC
CDR3 protein: CASMRGNEQFF

J gene: TRBJ2-5
clone size: few
V gene: TRBV20-1
D gene: NA
CDR3 DNA: TGCAGTGCTCCCCCAGCCCTAGGGGAGACCCAGTACTTC
CDR3 protein: CSAPPALGETQYF

J gene: TRBJ2-3
clone size: NA
V gene: TRBV10-2
D gene: NA
CDR3 DNA: TGCGCCAGCAGTATCAGGGGAGCCAACTCGGATACGCAGTATTTT
CDR3 protein: CASSIRGANSDTQYF

J gene: TRBJ2-4
clone size: NA
V gene: TRBV29-1
D gene: NA
CDR3 DNA: TGCAGCGTTGGTGCGTTGGTTGGAGCCAAAAACATTCAGTACTTC
CDR3 protein: CSVGALVGAKNIQYF

J gene: TRBJ2-6
clone size: few
V gene: TRBV4-1
D gene: NA
CDR3 DNA: TGCGCCAGCAGCCAAGAGGTAGAGACCTCCTCTGGGGCCAACGTCCTGACTTTC
CDR3 protein: CASSQEVETSSGANVLTF

J gene: TRBJ2-1
clone size: few
V gene: TRBV14
D gene: NA
CDR3 DNA: TGTGCCAGCAGCCGGGAGGCACAGCAGTTCTTC
CDR3 protein: CASSREAQQFF